This T cell receptor beta chain was profiled in a study of early T cells in non-severe SARS-CoV-2 infection. Across the study: It was bulk RNA from unsorted whole blood that was sequenced, and the chains were unpaired.

TCRdb analysed the 5' RACE reads with MiXCR anew, one entry per CDR3 protein. The sample lists roughly 62,000 distinct CDR3 sequences, about 7.7% seen once, with 3% to 4% in the top ten. This clonotype was picked up many times. This receptor was identified in an adult who was a healthcare worker with PCR-confirmed SARS-CoV-2 infection or an uninfected control (not recorded which). Sequences were obtained from whole blood.

CDR3 region: CASSLGVAGYTDTQYF. CDR3 coding DNA: TGTGCCAGCAGCTTAGGGGTAGCGGGGTACACAGATACGCAGTATTTT. This chain joins TRBV7-8 and TRBJ2-3; TRBD2 aligns across 8 bases. The CDR3 is made up of 16 amino acids. Looked up from germline, CDR1 is SGHVS and CDR2 is FQNEAQ. The J segment lost 2 bases and the V segment lost 1 base, leaving 5 bases of the junction unmatched.